These 5 T cell receptor beta chains originate from one sample sequenced in a study of cytomegalovirus exposure and HLA in healthy donors. Use of 60 Vbeta and 13 Jbeta primers characterized the PCR. Profiling relied on immunoSEQ multiplex PCR, and the TCRdb table lists in-frame clones only, not all of them. Of 100,000 to 140,000 clones detected, approximately 81% appear once; the ten largest clones hold approximately 2.2%. Sequencing was carried out using PBMCs. Source of these receptors: a man aged 25-40 years in good health and CMV-seronegative.

The chain combines TRBV6-1 with TRBJ2-7; D remains ambiguous. The V gene's germline CDR1 is MNHNS and CDR2 SASEGT. Trimming cost V 0 bases and J 3 bases, with 6 bases left between them. The CDR3 is 13 residues long. The CDR3 reads CASSEASNYEQYF. CDR3 nucleotide sequence: TGTGCCAGCAGTGAAGCTAGCAACTACGAGCAGTACTTC.

This clone was detected a few times. The chain joins TRBV28 to TRBJ2-5, with TRBD2 matching over 8 bases. CDR1 and CDR2 from the germline V gene are MDHEN and SYDVKM. The CDR3 covers 16 residues. With V trimmed by 4 bases and J by 2 bases, 9 bases remained unmatched. CDR3 sequence (DNA): TGTGCCAGCAGTTGGGCTAGCGGGCTCATACAAGAGACCCAGTACTTC. Amino acid sequence: CASSWASGLIQETQYF.

There are a few counts of this clone. The CDR3: CASSPDFENSPLHF. CDR3 nucleotides: TGTGCCAGCAGCCCTGACTTTGAGAATTCACCCCTCCACTTT. The gene calls are TRBV6-5 and TRBJ1-6, with unresolved D. The CDR3 consists of 14 residues. Germline CDR1 and CDR2: MNHEY and SVGAGI. Trimming took off 6 bases at V and 7 bases at J, with 13 bases between the two ends.

The chain combines TRBV29-1 with TRBJ2-7; a possible D gene is TRBD1 (6 bases). The CDR3 runs to 10 residues. The V gene's germline CDR1 is SQVTM and CDR2 ANQGSEA. For the CDR3, the DNA is TGCAGCGTTTCGCAGGGGCCGTCCTTGGTC. Translation gives CSVSQGPSLV.

The rearrangement joins TRBV19 to TRBJ1-1; D ambiguous. Germline V gene lookup returns CDR1 LNHDA and CDR2 SQIVND (reference sequence). Trimming shortened V by 1 base and J by 1 base, and 10 bases separated the two germline ends. This CDR3 spans 15 amino acids. CDR3 DNA sequence: TGTGCCAGTAGTATAGTGTCACAGCCGAACACTGAAGCTTTCTTT. This gives the protein CASSIVSQPNTEAFF.